This TCR beta chain was recorded in a study of patients and donors after allogeneic stem cell transplantation (dated by TCRdb to 2019 to 2021). Libraries were made using RT-PCR. The run used a NextSeq 550. Using fastp trimming at Q25 and MiXCR clonotype assembly, TCRdb reanalyzed the public sequencing data and kept in-frame beta chains. Every entry covers one CDR3 protein and lists the most common genes and DNA from its rows. This sample holds about 160,000 distinct CDR3 sequences; about 24% were observed only once. About 25% of the sample comes from the top ten. At the junction V is shortened by 0 bases and J by 1 base, with 11 bases in between. Reading from cysteine to phenylalanine, the CDR3 counts 16 amino acids. Only the CDR3 DNA stays, 48 bases, in frame from base 1. Details on this clonotype: Its recognized antigen is unknown. No much larger clone exists at a distance of one base, and base qualities are not known.

The chain is assembled from TRBV12-3 or TRBV12-4 and TRBJ2-3, with the D call tentatively TRBD1 or TRBD2, each fitting 5 bases. Sequencing was done on a sample of blood, either unsorted or a sorted T cell fraction (not recorded which). This receptor was taken from a human donor who was either an allogeneic HSCT recipient or a stem cell or donor lymphocyte infusion donor (not recorded which). It is not recorded whose cells these are; they may come from a transplant donor. The DNA sequence is given as TGTGCCAGCAGTTTAGCGGGGACGGTCGGCACAGATACGCAGTATTTT. It translates as CASSLAGTVGTDTQYF.